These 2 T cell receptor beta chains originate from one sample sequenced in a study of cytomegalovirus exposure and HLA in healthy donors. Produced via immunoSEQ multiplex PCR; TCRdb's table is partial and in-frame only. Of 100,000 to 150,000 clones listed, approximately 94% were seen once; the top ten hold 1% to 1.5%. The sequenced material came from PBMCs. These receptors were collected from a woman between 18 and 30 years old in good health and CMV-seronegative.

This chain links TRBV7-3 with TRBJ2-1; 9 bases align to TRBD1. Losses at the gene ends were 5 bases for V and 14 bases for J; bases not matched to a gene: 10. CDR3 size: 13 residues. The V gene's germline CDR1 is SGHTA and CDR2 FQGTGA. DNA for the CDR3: TGTGCCAGCAGCACCTACAGGGGGCTTCTGGAGTTCTTC. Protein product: CASSTYRGLLEFF.

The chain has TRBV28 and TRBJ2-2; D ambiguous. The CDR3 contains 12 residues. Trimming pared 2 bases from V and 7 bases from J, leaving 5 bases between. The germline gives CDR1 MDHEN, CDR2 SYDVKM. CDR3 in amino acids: CASSLGLGELFF. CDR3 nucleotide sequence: TGTGCCAGCAGTTTAGGGCTCGGGGAGCTGTTTTTT. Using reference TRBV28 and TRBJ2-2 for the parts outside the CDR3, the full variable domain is DVKVTQSSRYLVKRTGEKVFLECVQDMDHENMFWYRQDPGLGLRLIYFSYDVKMKEKGDIPEGYSVSREKKERFSLILESASTNQTSMYLCASSLGLGELFFGEGSRLTVL.